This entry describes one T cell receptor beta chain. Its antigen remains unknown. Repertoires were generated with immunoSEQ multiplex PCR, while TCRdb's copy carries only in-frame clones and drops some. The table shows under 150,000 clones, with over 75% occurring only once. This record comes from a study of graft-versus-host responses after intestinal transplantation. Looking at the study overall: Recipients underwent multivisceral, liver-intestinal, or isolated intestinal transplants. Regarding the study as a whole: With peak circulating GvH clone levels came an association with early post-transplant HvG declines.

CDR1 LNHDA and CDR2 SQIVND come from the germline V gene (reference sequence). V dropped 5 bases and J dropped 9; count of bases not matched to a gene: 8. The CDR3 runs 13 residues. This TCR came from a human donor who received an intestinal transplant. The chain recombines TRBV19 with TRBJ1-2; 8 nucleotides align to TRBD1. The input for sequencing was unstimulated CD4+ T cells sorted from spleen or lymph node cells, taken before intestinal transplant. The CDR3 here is CASSSRQGRRYTF. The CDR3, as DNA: TGTGCCAGTAGTTCTAGACAGGGGCGACGCTACACCTTC.